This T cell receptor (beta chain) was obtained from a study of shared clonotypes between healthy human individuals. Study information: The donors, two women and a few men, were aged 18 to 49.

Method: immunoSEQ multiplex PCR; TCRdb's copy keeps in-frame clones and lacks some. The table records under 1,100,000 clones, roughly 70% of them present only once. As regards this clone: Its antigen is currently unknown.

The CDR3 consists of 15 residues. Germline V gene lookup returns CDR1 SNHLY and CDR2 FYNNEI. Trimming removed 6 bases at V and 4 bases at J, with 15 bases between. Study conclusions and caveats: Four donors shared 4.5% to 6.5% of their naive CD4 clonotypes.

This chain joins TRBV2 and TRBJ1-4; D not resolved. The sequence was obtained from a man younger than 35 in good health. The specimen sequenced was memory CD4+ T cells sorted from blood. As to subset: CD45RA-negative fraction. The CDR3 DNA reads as TGTGCCAGCAGCGCGATAGGACTGAGTAATGAAAAACTGTTTTTT. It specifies CASSAIGLSNEKLFF.